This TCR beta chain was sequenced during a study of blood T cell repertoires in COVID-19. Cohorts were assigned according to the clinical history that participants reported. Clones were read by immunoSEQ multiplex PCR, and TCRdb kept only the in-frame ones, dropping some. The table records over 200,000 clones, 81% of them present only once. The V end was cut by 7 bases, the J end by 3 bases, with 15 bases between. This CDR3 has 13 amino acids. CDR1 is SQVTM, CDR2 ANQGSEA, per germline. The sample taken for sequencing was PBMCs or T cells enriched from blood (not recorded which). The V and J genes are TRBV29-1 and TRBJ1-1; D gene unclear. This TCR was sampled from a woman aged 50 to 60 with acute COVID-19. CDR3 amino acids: CSAVSQYDTEAFF. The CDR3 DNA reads TGCAGCGCCGTGTCCCAGTATGACACTGAAGCTTTCTTT.